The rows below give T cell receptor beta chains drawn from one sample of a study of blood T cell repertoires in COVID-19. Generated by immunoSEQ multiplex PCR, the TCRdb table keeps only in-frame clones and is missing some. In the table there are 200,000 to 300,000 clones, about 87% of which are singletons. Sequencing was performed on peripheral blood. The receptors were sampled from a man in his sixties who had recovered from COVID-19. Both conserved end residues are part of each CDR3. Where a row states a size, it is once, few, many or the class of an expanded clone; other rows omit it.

CASSWGQGWTEAFF	TRBJ1-1	TRBV6-5	once
CASSQEAGLSGFYEQYF	TRBJ2-7	TRBV4-1	-
CASSPQEARGSNQPQHF	TRBJ1-5	TRBV18	-
CASSSGQGATDTQYF	TRBJ2-3	TRBV7-3	-
CASSPDSTNVRGATNEKLFF	TRBJ1-4	TRBV6-6	-
CASAQGMNTEAFF	TRBJ1-1	TRBV6-4	-
CASSTFGQSLVYTF	TRBJ1-2	TRBV19	-
CSVEEVAGYNEQFF	TRBJ2-1	TRBV29-1	once
CASGQGNTGELFF	TRBJ2-2	TRBV19	-
CATSRGDSPYEQYF	TRBJ2-7	TRBV15	-
CASSLDRGVSPLHF	TRBJ1-6	TRBV5-1	few
CASSPLGARGYTF	TRBJ1-2	TRBV5-4	once
CASALDGGSYEQYF	TRBJ2-7	TRBV12-5	-
CASSLVGYPQAFF	TRBJ1-1	TRBV27	once
CASSSDRDLNTEAFF	TRBJ1-1	TRBV13	-
CAWRPPGTSGTFQYF	TRBJ2-7	TRBV30	-
CASSSGQGPTEAFF	TRBJ1-1	TRBV6-5	-
CAWSNQGWAYGYTF	TRBJ1-2	TRBV30	once
CASSLVLAGPNTGELFF	TRBJ2-2	TRBV5-1	-
CASSTGKGDTIYF	TRBJ1-3	TRBV7-9	-
CASSDGTGGSGANVLTF	TRBJ2-6	TRBV6-4	many
CASSIQGTGINTEAFF	TRBJ1-1	TRBV19	-
CASSLDEGANTEAFF	TRBJ1-1	TRBV5-1	-
CASSERPRAGGENTIYF	TRBJ1-3	TRBV9	-
CASGYPTDRGNYGYTF	TRBJ1-2	TRBV12-5	-
CASSEITGELFF	TRBJ2-2	TRBV5-1	-
CASSQFGGRGDTQYF	TRBJ2-3	TRBV3-1/TRBV3-2	-
CASSLSRGSGVGLNTEAFF	TRBJ1-1	TRBV5-4	-
CASSYSREGGYTF	TRBJ1-2	TRBV6-6	-
CASSFVPGEGNTEAFF	TRBJ1-1	TRBV7-8	-
CASSRAWSDTQYF	TRBJ2-3	TRBV25-1	-
CASRRQGPRSDTQYF	TRBJ2-3	TRBV12-2	-
CASSQGTTGTSGNTIYF	TRBJ1-3	TRBV3-1/TRBV3-2	-
CASSPPGRPYGYTF	TRBJ1-2	TRBV18	-
CASSHGGSEAFF	TRBJ1-1	TRBV12-3/TRBV12-4	-
CASSQGYRLQETQYF	TRBJ2-5	TRBV14	-
CASSLAGAGGNQPQHF	TRBJ1-5	TRBV5-1	-
CASSRTGNYEQYF	TRBJ2-7	TRBV11-2	-
CASSQTSGGAVFAGELFF	TRBJ2-2	TRBV5-5	-
CASTTGLAGGGQETQYF	TRBJ2-5	TRBV2	-
CASSPPPPEAFF	TRBJ1-1	TRBV18	-
CASSLGAGGGNEQFF	TRBJ2-1	TRBV7-3	-
CASSPRRTGNGTEAFF	TRBJ1-1	TRBV7-9	-
CASSQTGEGEQYF	TRBJ2-7	TRBV4-2	-
CASSTLAGEFTDTQYF	TRBJ2-3	TRBV9	-
CASSQEAVNTGELFF	TRBJ2-2	TRBV4-1	-
CASSVSAGGPSDTQYF	TRBJ2-3	TRBV9	-
CAWSVLGSQDTDTQYF	TRBJ2-3	TRBV30	-
CAISGAGAHIEQFF	TRBJ2-1	TRBV10-3	-
CASSTDRGRGETQYF	TRBJ2-5	TRBV11-2	-
CANSLDFKYEQYF	TRBJ2-7	TRBV5-4	-
CASSFKRGTDTQYF	TRBJ2-3	TRBV5-8	-
CASSAGTLQETQYF	TRBJ2-5	TRBV19	few